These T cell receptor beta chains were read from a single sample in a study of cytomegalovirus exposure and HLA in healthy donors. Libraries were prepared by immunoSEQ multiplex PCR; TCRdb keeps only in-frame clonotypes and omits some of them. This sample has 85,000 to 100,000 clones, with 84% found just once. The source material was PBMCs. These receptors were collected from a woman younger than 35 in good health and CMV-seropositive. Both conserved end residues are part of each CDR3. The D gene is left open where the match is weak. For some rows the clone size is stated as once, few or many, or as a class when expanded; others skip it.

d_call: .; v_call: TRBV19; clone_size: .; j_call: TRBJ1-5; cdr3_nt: TGTGCCAGTAGTATAGGGGGCGATCAGCCCCAGCATTTT; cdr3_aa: CASSIGGDQPQHF
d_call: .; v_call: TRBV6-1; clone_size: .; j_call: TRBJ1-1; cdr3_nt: TGTGCCAGCAGTGACCCTGGAGTGTTAGAGTTCAACACTGAAGCTTTCTTT; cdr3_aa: CASSDPGVLEFNTEAFF
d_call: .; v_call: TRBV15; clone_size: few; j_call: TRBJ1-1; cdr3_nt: TGTGCCACCAGCAGAGGGGCCAACACTGAAGCTTTCTTT; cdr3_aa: CATSRGANTEAFF
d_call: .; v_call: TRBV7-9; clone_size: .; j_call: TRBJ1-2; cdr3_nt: TGTGCCAGCAGCTTAGGGGTTTCTTTACTATATGGCTACACCTTC; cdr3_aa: CASSLGVSLLYGYTF
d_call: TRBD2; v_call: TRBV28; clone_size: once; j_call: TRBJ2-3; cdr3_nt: TGTGCCAGCAGGGGGACTAGCGGGACCACGCAGTATTTT; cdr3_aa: CASRGTSGTTQYF
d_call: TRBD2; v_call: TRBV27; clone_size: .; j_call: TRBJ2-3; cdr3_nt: TGTGCCAGCAGCCAACGGGGGGGCCTGGATACGCAGTATTTT; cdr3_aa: CASSQRGGLDTQYF
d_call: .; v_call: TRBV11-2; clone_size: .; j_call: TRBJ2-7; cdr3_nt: TGTGCCAGCAGCTCAGCGGTCCCCACCTACGAGCAGTACTTC; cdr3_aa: CASSSAVPTYEQYF
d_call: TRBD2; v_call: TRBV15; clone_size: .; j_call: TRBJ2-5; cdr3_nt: TGTGCCACCAGCAGAGTTCTAGCGGGAGGGGGAGAGACCCAGTACTTC; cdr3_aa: CATSRVLAGGGETQYF
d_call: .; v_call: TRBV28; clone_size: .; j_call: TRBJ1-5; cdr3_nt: TGTGCCAGCAGTTTAGGCGGACAGCCCCAGCATTTT; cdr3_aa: CASSLGGQPQHF
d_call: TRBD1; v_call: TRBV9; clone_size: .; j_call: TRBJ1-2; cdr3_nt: TGTGCCAGCAGCCCCCCAGGGGGCCCCTATGGCTACACCTTC; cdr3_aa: CASSPPGGPYGYTF
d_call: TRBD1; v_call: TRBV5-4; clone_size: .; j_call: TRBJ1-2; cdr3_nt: TGTGCCAGCAGCTTGGCCGGAGGACAGGGGAAGGATGGCTACACCTTC; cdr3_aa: CASSLAGGQGKDGYTF
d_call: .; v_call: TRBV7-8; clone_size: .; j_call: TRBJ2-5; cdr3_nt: TGTGCCAGCAGCTTATACGTTGGGGCGGGGTACCAAGAGACCCAGTACTTC; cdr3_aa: CASSLYVGAGYQETQYF
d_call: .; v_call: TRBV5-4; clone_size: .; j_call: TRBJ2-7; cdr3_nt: TGTGCCAGCAGCTCGTTCTACGACAGCGTGGGCGACGAGCAGTACTTC; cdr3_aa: CASSSFYDSVGDEQYF
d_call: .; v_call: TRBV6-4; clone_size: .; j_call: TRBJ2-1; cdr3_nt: TGTGCCAGCAGTTCCACAATTCGAAATGAGCAGTTCTTC; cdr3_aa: CASSSTIRNEQFF
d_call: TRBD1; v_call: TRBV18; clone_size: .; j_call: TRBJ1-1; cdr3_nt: TGTGCCAGCTCACCTTCTGCCCCCAGGGGGCGGAACACTGAAGCTTTCTTT; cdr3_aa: CASSPSAPRGRNTEAFF
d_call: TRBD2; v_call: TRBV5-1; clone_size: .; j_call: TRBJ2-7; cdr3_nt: TGCGCCAGCAGCTTGGCCCTAGCGGGAAGCTACGAGCAGTACTTC; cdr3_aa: CASSLALAGSYEQYF
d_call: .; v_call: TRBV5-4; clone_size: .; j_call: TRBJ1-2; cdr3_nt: TGTGCCAGCAGCCTTCTCCAGGGGAGAGGAGGCTACACCTTC; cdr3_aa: CASSLLQGRGGYTF
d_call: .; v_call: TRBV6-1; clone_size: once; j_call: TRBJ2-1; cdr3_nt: TGTGCCAGCAGTGCCCGCCCTGGCGGGTACTACAATGAGCAGTTCTTC; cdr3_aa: CASSARPGGYYNEQFF
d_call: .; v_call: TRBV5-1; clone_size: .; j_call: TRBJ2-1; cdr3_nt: TGCGCCAGCAGCCTGCCGTCCAGCGGCAATGAGCAGTTCTTC; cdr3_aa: CASSLPSSGNEQFF
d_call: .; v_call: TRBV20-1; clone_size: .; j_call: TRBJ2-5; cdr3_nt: TGCAGTGCTTCTCCAGTGGAGACCCAGTACTTC; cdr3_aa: CSASPVETQYF
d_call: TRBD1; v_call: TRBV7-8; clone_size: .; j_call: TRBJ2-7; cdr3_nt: TGTGCCAGCAGCCGGGACAGCGCCTACGAGCAGTACTTC; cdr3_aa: CASSRDSAYEQYF
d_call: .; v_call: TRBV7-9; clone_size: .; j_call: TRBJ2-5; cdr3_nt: TGTGCCAGCAGCCAACTCGGGGCCGGCGGGGCCCAGTACTTC; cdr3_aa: CASSQLGAGGAQYF
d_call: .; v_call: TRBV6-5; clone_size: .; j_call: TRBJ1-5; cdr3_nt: TGTGCCAGCAGTTACTCCGCAGGGGATGGGCCCCAGCATTTT; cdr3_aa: CASSYSAGDGPQHF
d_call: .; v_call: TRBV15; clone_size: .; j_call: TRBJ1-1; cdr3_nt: TGTGCCACCAGCAGGGGAGGGACTGAAGCTTTCTTT; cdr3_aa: CATSRGGTEAFF
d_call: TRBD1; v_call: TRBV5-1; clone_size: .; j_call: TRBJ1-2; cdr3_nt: TGCGCCAGCAGCACTGGGACAGCCTCCTATGGCTACACCTTC; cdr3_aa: CASSTGTASYGYTF
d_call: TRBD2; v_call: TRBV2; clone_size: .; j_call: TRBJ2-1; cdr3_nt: TGTGCCATCACGATCTTCGGAGGGACTAGCGGCCTCTACAATGAGCAGTTCTTC; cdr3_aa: CAITIFGGTSGLYNEQFF
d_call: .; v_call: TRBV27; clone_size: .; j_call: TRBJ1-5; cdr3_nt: TGTGCCAGCAGTCTCAGGGGTCCTGAGCAGCCCCAGCATTTT; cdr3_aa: CASSLRGPEQPQHF
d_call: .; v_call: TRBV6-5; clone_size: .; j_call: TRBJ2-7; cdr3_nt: TGTGCCAGCAGTATGCCCGGGACTGCTTACGAGCAGTACTTC; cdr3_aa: CASSMPGTAYEQYF
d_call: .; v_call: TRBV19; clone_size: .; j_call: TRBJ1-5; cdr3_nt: TGTGCCAGTAGTCTAGCAGGGAATCAGCCCCAGCATTTT; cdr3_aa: CASSLAGNQPQHF
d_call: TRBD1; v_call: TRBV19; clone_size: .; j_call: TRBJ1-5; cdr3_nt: TGTGCCAGTAGTACGACAGGGGGCAGACAGCCCCAGCATTTT; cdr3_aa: CASSTTGGRQPQHF
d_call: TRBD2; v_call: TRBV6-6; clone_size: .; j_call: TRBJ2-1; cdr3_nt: TGTGCCAGCAGTCCTACTAGCGGACCCCTGTACAATGAGCAGTTCTTC; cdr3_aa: CASSPTSGPLYNEQFF
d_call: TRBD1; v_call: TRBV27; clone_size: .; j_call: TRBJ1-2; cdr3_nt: TGTGCCAGCAGTTTATTCGGACAGGATGGCTACACCTTC; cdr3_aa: CASSLFGQDGYTF
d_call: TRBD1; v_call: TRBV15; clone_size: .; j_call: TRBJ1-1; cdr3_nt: TGTGCCACCAGCAGAGATTGGGGCAAGGACAGGGCATTCTTT; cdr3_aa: CATSRDWGKDRAFF
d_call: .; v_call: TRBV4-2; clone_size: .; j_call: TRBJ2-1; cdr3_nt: TGTGCCAGCAGCCAAGATGCGGCGACCTACAATGAGCAGTTCTTC; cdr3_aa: CASSQDAATYNEQFF
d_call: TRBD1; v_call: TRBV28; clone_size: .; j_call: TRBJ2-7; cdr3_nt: TGTGCCAGCAAATCCACGACAGGGCGACTTTACGAGCAGTACTTC; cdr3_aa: CASKSTTGRLYEQYF
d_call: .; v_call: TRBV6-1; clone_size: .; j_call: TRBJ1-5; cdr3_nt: TGTGCCAGCAACTCCTGGGACAAGGATCAGCCCCAGCATTTT; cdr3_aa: CASNSWDKDQPQHF
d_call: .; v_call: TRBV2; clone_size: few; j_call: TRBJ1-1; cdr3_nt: TGTGCCAGCAGATGGCTGGACAGCACTGAAGCTTTCTTT; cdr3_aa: CASRWLDSTEAFF
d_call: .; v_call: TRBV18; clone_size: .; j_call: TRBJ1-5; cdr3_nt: TGTGCCAGCCGTGTTCAGGACAGTGGCTCGCCCCAGCATTTT; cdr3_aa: CASRVQDSGSPQHF
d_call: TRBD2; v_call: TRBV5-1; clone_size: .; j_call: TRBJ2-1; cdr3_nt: TGCGCCAGCAGCTTGAATAGCGGGGGGAACAATGAGCAGTTCTTC; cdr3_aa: CASSLNSGGNNEQFF
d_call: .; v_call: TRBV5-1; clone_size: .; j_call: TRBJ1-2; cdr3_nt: TGCGCCAGCAGCTTGGAGGTGGGGCCCAACTATGGCTACACCTTC; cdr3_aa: CASSLEVGPNYGYTF
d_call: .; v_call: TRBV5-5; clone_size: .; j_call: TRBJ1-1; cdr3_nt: TGTGCCAGCAGCTTGGGGTCAGGATTCATGAACACTGAAGCTTTCTTT; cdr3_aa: CASSLGSGFMNTEAFF
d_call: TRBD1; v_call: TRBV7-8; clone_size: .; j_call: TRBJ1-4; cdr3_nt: TGTGCCAGCAGCATCACAGGGGCGGGTAATGAAAAACTGTTTTTT; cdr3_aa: CASSITGAGNEKLFF
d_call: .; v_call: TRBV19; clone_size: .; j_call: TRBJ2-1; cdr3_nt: TGTGCCAGTAGTATAGGCGGGGCCTACAATGAGCAGTTCTTC; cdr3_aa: CASSIGGAYNEQFF
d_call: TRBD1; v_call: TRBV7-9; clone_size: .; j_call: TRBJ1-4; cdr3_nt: TGTGCCAGCAGCTTAAGGGGGACAGGGCAGTATGAAAAACTGTTTTTT; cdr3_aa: CASSLRGTGQYEKLFF
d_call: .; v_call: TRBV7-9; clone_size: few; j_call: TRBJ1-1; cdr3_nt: TGTTCCAGCAGCTTAGGTGCCAGGGAAGCTTTCTTT; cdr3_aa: CSSSLGAREAFF
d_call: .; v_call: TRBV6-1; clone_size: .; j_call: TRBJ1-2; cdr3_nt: TGTGCCAGCAGTGAACACCCCACAGGGACCTATGGCTACACCTTC; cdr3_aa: CASSEHPTGTYGYTF
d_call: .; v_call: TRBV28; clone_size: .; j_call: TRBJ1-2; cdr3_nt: TGTGCCAGCAGCCCGCTACCCCATGGCTACACCTTC; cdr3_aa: CASSPLPHGYTF
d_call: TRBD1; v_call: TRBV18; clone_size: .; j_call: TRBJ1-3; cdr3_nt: TGTGCCAGCTCACCCTTGACAGGGGACGGAAACACCATATATTTT; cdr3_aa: CASSPLTGDGNTIYF
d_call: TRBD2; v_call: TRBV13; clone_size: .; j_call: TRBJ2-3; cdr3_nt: TGTGCCAGCACTACGGGACTAGGGGCGCAGTATTTT; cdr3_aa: CASTTGLGAQYF
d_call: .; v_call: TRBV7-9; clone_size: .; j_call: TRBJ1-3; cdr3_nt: TGTGCCAGCAGCCCTACGTGGCAGGCGAACACCATATATTTT; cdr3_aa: CASSPTWQANTIYF
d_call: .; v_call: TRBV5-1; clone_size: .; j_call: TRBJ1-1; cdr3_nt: TGCGCCAGCAGCTCCTCGGGGGGGTCGAACACTGAAGCTTTCTTT; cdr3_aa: CASSSSGGSNTEAFF
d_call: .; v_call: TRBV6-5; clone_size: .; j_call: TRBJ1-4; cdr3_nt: TGTGCCAGCAGTCGAACAGCAGCAACTAATGAAAAACTGTTTTTT; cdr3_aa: CASSRTAATNEKLFF
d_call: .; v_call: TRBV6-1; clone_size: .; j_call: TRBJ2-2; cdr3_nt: TGTGCCAGCAGTCAGACAGGGGAGGGCACCGGGGAGCTGTTTTTT; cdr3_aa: CASSQTGEGTGELFF
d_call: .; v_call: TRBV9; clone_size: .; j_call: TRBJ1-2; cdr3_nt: TGTGCCAGCAGCGTAGGAGGGCGCGGCTACACCTTC; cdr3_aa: CASSVGGRGYTF
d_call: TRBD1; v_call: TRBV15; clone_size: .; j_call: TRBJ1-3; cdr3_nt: TGTGCCACCAGCAAGAGCCAGACAGGGACCGGAAACACCATATATTTT; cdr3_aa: CATSKSQTGTGNTIYF